A selection of T cell receptor beta chains follows, all from one sample in a study of blood T cell repertoires in COVID-19. TCRdb keeps only in-frame clones here, not all; method: immunoSEQ multiplex PCR. The data contain about 480,000 clones, approximately 90% of them singletons. The sample taken for sequencing was peripheral blood. The receptors shown here come from a woman in her 30s with acute or convalescent COVID-19. Each CDR3 is given with its conserved first and last residue. D genes are given only for firm matches. A clone size is listed for some rows: how often the clone was seen (once, few, many), or a class if it is expanded.

D gene | clone size | J gene | V gene | CDR3 DNA | CDR3 protein
NA | NA | TRBJ2-2 | TRBV6-6 | TGTGCCAGCAGTTCCTCCCTGAACACCGGGGAGCTGTTTTTT | CASSSSLNTGELFF
NA | NA | TRBJ2-7 | TRBV9 | TGTGCCAGCAGCGCCGAGGGGGGGGCCTACGAGCAGTACTTC | CASSAEGGAYEQYF
TRBD1 | NA | TRBJ2-7 | TRBV27 | TGTGCCAGCAGTTCCGGGACAGGGTTCGAGCAGTACTTC | CASSSGTGFEQYF
NA | NA | TRBJ2-5 | TRBV20-1 | TGCAGTGCTAGTATAACAGGACAAGAGACCCAGTACTTC | CSASITGQETQYF
NA | NA | TRBJ1-6 | TRBV5-1 | TGCGCCAGCAGCTTGGTCGGGGGATGGGATTCACCCCTCCACTTT | CASSLVGGWDSPLHF
TRBD1 | NA | TRBJ1-3 | TRBV7-6 | TGTGCCAGCAGCAACCCCAGGACAGGGCGCTCTGGAAACACCATATATTTT | CASSNPRTGRSGNTIYF
TRBD1 | NA | TRBJ1-1 | TRBV5-1 | TGCGCCAGCAGCATAACAGGGGGTAACACTGAAGCTTTCTTT | CASSITGGNTEAFF
TRBD1 | NA | TRBJ1-1 | TRBV19 | TGTGCCAGTAGTATAGGAGACAGGGCCACTGAAGCTTTCTTT | CASSIGDRATEAFF
NA | NA | TRBJ1-1 | TRBV10-1 | TGCGCCAGCAGGCCCCCCCGGGCAGTCAGGGACACTGAAGCTTTCTTT | CASRPPRAVRDTEAFF
NA | NA | TRBJ1-5 | TRBV2 | TGTGCCAGCAGGATGGCGGGAAACCAGCCCCAGCATTTT | CASRMAGNQPQHF
TRBD1 | NA | TRBJ2-5 | TRBV2 | TGTGCCAGCACCCTGGACAGGAGGCAAGAGACCCAGTACTTC | CASTLDRRQETQYF
NA | NA | TRBJ2-5 | TRBV2 | TGTGCCAGCAGTGAAGCGGACTATCCGGAGACCCAGTACTTC | CASSEADYPETQYF
TRBD1 | once | TRBJ1-2 | TRBV5-6 | TGTGCCAGCAGAGAGGACAGGGGCTATGGCTACACCTTC | CASREDRGYGYTF
NA | once | TRBJ2-6 | TRBV5-1 | TGCGCCAGCAGAAAGCGGTCTGGGGCCAACGTCCTGACTTTC | CASRKRSGANVLTF
TRBD1 | once | TRBJ1-4 | TRBV27 | TGTGCCAGCAGTTGGACAGGGCGTAGAGGGGTACTGTTTTTT | CASSWTGRRGVLFF
NA | NA | TRBJ1-2 | TRBV2 | TGTGCCAGCAATAGAAGAACCATCTTC | CASNRRTIF
NA | NA | TRBJ2-5 | TRBV29-1 | TGCAGCCCCAGTCGGGGAGAGACCCAGTACTTC | CSPSRGETQYF
TRBD2 | many | TRBJ2-5 | TRBV5-4 | TGTGCCAGCAGCTTGTTACTAGCGGATCAAGAGACCCAGTACTTC | CASSLLLADQETQYF
NA | NA | TRBJ1-2 | TRBV5-4 | TGTGCCAGCAGCTTAGGAGAGGTCGGCTATGGCTACACCTTC | CASSLGEVGYGYTF
NA | NA | TRBJ1-5 | TRBV6-2/TRBV6-3 | TGTGCCAGCAGTTACTCAGGGGGCAATCAGCCCCAGCATTTT | CASSYSGGNQPQHF
NA | once | TRBJ2-7 | TRBV3-1/TRBV3-2 | TGTGCCAGCAGCCTTCTAGGCCACTACGAGCAGTACTTC | CASSLLGHYEQYF
NA | NA | TRBJ2-5 | TRBV7-9 | TGTGCCAGCAGCTCCCGGCGGCAGGGGCATCCGAGTCAGGAGACCCAGTACTTC | CASSSRRQGHPSQETQYF
NA | NA | TRBJ1-2 | TRBV4-1 | TGCGCCAGCAGCCAAGTTTCCACTGCGGGATACGGCTACACCTTC | CASSQVSTAGYGYTF
TRBD2 | NA | TRBJ2-3 | TRBV2 | TGTGCCAGCAGTCTTCAGCGGGGGACAGATACGCAGTATTTT | CASSLQRGTDTQYF
TRBD2 | NA | TRBJ2-2 | TRBV5-6 | TGTGCCAGCAGCTTGTTCGGGGGGGCCGACACCGGGGAGCTGTTTTTT | CASSLFGGADTGELFF
TRBD1 | NA | TRBJ2-2 | TRBV13 | TGTGCCAGCAGCCTACGGACAGGGGTCAACACCGGGGAGCTGTTTTTT | CASSLRTGVNTGELFF
NA | NA | TRBJ2-7 | TRBV2 | TGTGCCAGCAAATCCCGGACAGAGTCTACGAGGCAGTACTTC | CASKSRTESTRQYF
TRBD1 | NA | TRBJ2-1 | TRBV10-2 | TGCGCCAGCAGTGCCAACGGACAGGCCCACTACAATGAGCAGTTCTTC | CASSANGQAHYNEQFF
NA | NA | TRBJ2-1 | TRBV10-3 | TGTGCCATCAGTGAGTTGGAGGGCTCTGAGCAGTTCTTC | CAISELEGSEQFF